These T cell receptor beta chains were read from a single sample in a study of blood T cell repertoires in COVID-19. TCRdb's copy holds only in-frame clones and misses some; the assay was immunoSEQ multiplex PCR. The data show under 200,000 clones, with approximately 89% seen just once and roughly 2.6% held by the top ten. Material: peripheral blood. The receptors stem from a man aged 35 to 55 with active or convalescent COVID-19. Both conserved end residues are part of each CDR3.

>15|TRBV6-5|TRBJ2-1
CASTNPLAGDNEQFF
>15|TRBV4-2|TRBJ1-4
CASSPTEGTNEKLFF
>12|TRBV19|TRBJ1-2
CASTPGGYGYTF
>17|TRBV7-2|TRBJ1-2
CASSLTVGTGIQYGYTF
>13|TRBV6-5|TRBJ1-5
CASTDSLNQPQHF
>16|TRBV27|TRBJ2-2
CASSLWGGSDTGELFF
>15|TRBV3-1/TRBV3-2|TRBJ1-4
CASSQSQATGGKLFF
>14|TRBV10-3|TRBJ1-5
CATSRRDSNQPQHF
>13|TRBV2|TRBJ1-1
CAGDSHMNTEAFF
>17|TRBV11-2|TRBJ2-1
CASSLGDRVTSYNEQFF
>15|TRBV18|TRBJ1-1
CASSSRRGSNTEAFF
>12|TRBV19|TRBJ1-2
CASFGRENGYTF
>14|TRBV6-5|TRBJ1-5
CASSYGGGGQPQHF
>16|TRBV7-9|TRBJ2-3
CASSNSGASSTDTQYF
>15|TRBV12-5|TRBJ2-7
CASGTRDTYSYEQYF
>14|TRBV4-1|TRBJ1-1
CASSQVRDRGEAFF
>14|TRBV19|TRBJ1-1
CASRKLDRETEAFF
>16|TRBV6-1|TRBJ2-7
CASSEIEGQGGYEQYF
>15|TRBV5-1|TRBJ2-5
CASSFRGAVQETQYF
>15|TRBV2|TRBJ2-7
CASSDPQGFPYEQYF
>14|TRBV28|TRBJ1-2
CASSLTGGNYGYTF
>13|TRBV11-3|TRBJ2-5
CASSLEGRETQYF
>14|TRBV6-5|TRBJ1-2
CASSYSARVYGYTF
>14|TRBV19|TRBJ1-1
CASSIRGKNTEAFF
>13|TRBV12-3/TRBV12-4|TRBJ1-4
CASSWASNEKLFF
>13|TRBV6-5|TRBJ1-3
CASGSSTGNTIYF
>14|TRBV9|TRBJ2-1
CASSVESSGNEQFF
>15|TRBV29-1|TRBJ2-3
CSARGGGGATDTQYF
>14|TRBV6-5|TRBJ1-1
CASALKSTGTEAFF